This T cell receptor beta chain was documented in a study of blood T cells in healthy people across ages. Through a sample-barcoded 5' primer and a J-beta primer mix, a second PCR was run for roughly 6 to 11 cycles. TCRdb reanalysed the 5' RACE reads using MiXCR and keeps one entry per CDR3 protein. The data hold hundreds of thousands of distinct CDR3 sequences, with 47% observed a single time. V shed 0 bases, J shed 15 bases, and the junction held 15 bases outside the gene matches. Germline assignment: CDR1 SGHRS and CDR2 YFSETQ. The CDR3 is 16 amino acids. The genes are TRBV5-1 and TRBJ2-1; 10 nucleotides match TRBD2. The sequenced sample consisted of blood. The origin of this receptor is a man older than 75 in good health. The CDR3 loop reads CASSLEGITSGTSVFF. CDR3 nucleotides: TGCGCCAGCAGCTTGGAGGGTATAACTAGCGGGACCAGTGTGTTCTTC.